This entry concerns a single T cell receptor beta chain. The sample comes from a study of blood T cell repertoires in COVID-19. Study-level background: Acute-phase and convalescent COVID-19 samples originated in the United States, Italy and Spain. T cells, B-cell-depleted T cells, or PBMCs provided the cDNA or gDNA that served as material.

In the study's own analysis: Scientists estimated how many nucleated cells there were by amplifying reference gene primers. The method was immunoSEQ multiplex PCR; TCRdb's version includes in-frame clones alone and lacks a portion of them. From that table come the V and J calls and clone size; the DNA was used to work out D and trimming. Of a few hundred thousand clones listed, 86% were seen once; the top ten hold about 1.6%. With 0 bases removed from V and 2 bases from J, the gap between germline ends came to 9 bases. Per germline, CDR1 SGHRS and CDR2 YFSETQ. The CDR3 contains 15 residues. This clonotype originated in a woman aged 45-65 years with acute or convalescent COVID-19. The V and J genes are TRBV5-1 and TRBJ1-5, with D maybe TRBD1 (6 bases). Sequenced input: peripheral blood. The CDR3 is CASSLVPGGNQPQHF. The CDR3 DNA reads TGCGCCAGCAGCTTGGTACCAGGGGGCAATCAGCCCCAGCATTTT. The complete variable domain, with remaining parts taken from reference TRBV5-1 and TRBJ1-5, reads KAGVTQTPRYLIKTRGQQVTLSCSPISGHRSVSWYQQTPGQGLQFLFEYFSETQRNKGNFPGRFSGRQFSNSRSEMNVSTLELGDSALYLCASSLVPGGNQPQHFGDGTRLSIL.